The 22 T cell receptor beta chains presented below share a single source sample, sequenced in a study of OX40 agonist ivuxolimab in advanced cancers. Clones were sequenced by immunoSEQ multiplex PCR, and TCRdb holds only the in-frame ones, with some missing. This sample has fewer than 70,000 clones, with around four fifths found just once. The sequences come from CD4+ or CD8+ T cells sorted from blood, collected in a trial of the OX40 agonist ivuxolimab. These receptor sequences come from an adult with an advanced solid tumor such as melanoma, head and neck, liver or kidney cancer.

V and J are TRBV5-1 and TRBJ2-7; tentatively, D is TRBD1 (5 bases). Germline V CDR1 and CDR2: SGHRS, YFSETQ. The CDR3 runs 13 residues. V lost 0 bases and J 5 bases, leaving 9 bases between the germline ends. CDR3 sequence reads: CASSLVGAHEQYF. The DNA of the CDR3 is TGCGCCAGCAGCTTGGTAGGGGCCCACGAGCAGTACTTC.

V is TRBV7-2 and J is TRBJ2-2; the D gene is possibly TRBD1 (6 bases). V was cut by 1 base and J by 6 bases, with 15 bases left in between. The CDR3 runs to 16 residues. Per germline, CDR1 SGHTA and CDR2 FQGNSA. The chain's CDR3 is CASSLGVGGFAGELFF. Written as DNA, the CDR3 is TGTGCCAGCAGCTTAGGAGTAGGGGGTTTCGCCGGGGAGCTGTTTTTT. Full variable domain (rest looked up from reference TRBV7-2 and TRBJ2-2): GAGVSQSPSNKVTEKGKDVELRCDPISGHTALYWYRQSLGQGLEFLIYFQGNSAPDKSGLPSDRFSAERTGGSVSTLTIQRTQQEDSAVYLCASSLGVGGFAGELFFGEGSRLTVL.

This chain uses TRBV5-1 with TRBJ2-2, with TRBD1 matching over 7 bases. V lost 4 bases and J lost 0; bases outside the gene matches: 6. Germline V CDR1 and CDR2: SGHRS, YFSETQ. The CDR3 extends over 16 amino acids. The CDR3 DNA reads TGCGCCAGCAGCCCCAGACAGGGTGCGAACACCGGGGAGCTGTTTTTT. Translating it yields CASSPRQGANTGELFF.

The chain joins TRBV11-2 to TRBJ2-5; the D gene is possibly TRBD2 (6 bases). V was pared by 5 bases and J by 2 bases, with 24 bases between. This CDR3 is built from 18 residues. Germline CDR1 reads SGHAT; CDR2 reads FQNNGV. For the CDR3, the DNA is TGTGCCAGCAGCCTAGTAAGGGAGGAATTAAGGTGGCAAGAGACCCAGTACTTC. It codes for CASSLVREELRWQETQYF.

J is TRBJ1-2 and V is TRBV7-9, with a tentative D call TRBD1 (6 bases). V was shortened by 0 bases and J by 8 bases, with 13 bases between the two germline ends. This CDR3 has 14 residues. The V gene's germline CDR1 is SEHNR and CDR2 FQNEAQ (reference sequence). This CDR3 reads CASSLAGRGGGYTF. For the CDR3, the DNA is TGTGCCAGCAGCTTAGCGGGCAGGGGCGGCGGCTACACCTTC.

This chain connects TRBV6-1 to TRBJ2-2; D ambiguous. Germline assignment: CDR1 MNHNS and CDR2 SASEGT. Trimming took 2 bases from V and 5 from J, leaving 6 bases between them. This CDR3 is 13 amino acids long. CDR3 region: CASSETRTGELFF. CDR3 nucleotides: TGTGCCAGCAGTGAAACCCGAACCGGGGAGCTGTTTTTT.

The chain links TRBV7-2 to TRBJ2-5; 10 bases map to TRBD2. Germline V CDR1 and CDR2: SGHTA, FQGNSA. The ends lost 1 base at V and 3 bases at J; junction bases unmatched: 5. CDR3 length equals 16 residues. CDR3 coding DNA: TGTGCCAGCAGCTTAGGAAGAGCGGGGGGGAAAGAGACCCAGTACTTC. Protein: CASSLGRAGGKETQYF. Drawing the rest from reference TRBV7-2 and TRBJ2-5, the complete variable domain is GAGVSQSPSNKVTEKGKDVELRCDPISGHTALYWYRQSLGQGLEFLIYFQGNSAPDKSGLPSDRFSAERTGGSVSTLTIQRTQQEDSAVYLCASSLGRAGGKETQYFGPGTRLLVL.

This rearrangement joins TRBV5-1 to TRBJ2-3; D remains unclear. This CDR3 is built from 14 residues. From germline, CDR1 is SGHRS and CDR2 YFSETQ. V shed 4 bases and J shed 2 bases, with 11 bases lying between them. Here the CDR3 reads CASSLGFDTDTQYF. CDR3 nucleotides: TGCGCCAGCAGCCTAGGGTTCGACACAGATACGCAGTATTTT.

The V call is TRBV7-2, the J call TRBJ2-5, with 7 nucleotides matching TRBD2. J lost 1 base, V lost 1 base, and 6 bases had no gene match. The CDR3 contains 16 residues. CDR1 is SGHTA and CDR2 is FQGNSA in the germline V gene. CDR3 DNA: TGTGCCAGCAGCTTAGGAGGGCCGGGGGGCCAAGAGACCCAGTACTTC. It codes for CASSLGGPGGQETQYF.

The chain joins TRBV2 to TRBJ1-5; D gene ambiguous. Germline CDR1 and CDR2: SNHLY and FYNNEI. This CDR3 region has 12 residues. V was pared by 8 bases and J by 0 bases, with 5 bases between. The CDR3 bases are TGTGCCAGCGATCTTAGCAATCAGCCCCAGCATTTT. Its protein product is CASDLSNQPQHF.

The chain is built from TRBV6-1 and TRBJ2-3; 9 nucleotides agree with TRBD2. V shed 0 bases, J shed 5 bases, and the junction held 12 bases outside the gene matches. Germline V CDR1 and CDR2: MNHNS, SASEGT. The CDR3 spans 18 residues. The CDR3 loop reads CASSEAPGAGGQRDTQYF. The CDR3 nucleotides are TGTGCCAGCAGTGAAGCGCCAGGGGCGGGGGGGCAGAGAGATACGCAGTATTTT.

In this sample, this clone turned up once. The genes are TRBV29-1 and TRBJ1-2; TRBD1 matches 7 bases. V shed 6 bases, J shed 2 bases, and the junction held 9 bases outside the gene matches. Germline CDR1 and CDR2: SQVTM and ANQGSEA. The CDR3 is made up of 14 amino acids. CDR3 DNA: TGCAGCGTAGGGGGACAGACCTTAAACTATGGCTACACCTTC. As protein: CSVGGQTLNYGYTF.

The chain links TRBV19 to TRBJ2-1; 8 bases align to TRBD1. The germline CDR1 and CDR2 sequences are LNHDA and SQIVND (reference sequence). The CDR3 covers 14 residues. Trimming cost V 3 bases and J 4 bases; bases outside gene matches: 2. CDR3 residues: CASSIQGAYNEQFF. The CDR3 DNA reads TGTGCCAGTAGTATCCAGGGGGCTTACAATGAGCAGTTCTTC.

This clone was observed a few times. The V and J genes are TRBV6-6 and TRBJ2-1; 9 bases agree with TRBD2. The CDR3 length is 15 residues. Trimming cost V 7 bases and J 5 bases; bases outside gene matches: 9. CDR1 is MNHNY, CDR2 SVGAGI, per germline (reference sequence). In nucleotides, the CDR3 is TGTGCCAGCACCCTAAGCGGGGGGCCCCACAATGAGCAGTTCTTC. Amino acids: CASTLSGGPHNEQFF.

This clone appeared a few times. The V gene is TRBV7-9, the J gene TRBJ2-1; 8 bases align to TRBD2. CDR1 is SEHNR and CDR2 is FQNEAQ in the germline V gene (reference sequence). V shed 8 bases, J shed 2 bases, and the junction held 8 bases outside the gene matches. The CDR3 has 15 residues. The CDR3 spells CASLTERGTYNEQFF. The CDR3, as DNA: TGTGCCAGCCTCACGGAGCGGGGGACCTACAATGAGCAGTTCTTC.

The CDR3 spells CASSLGRNYEQYF. The CDR3 DNA sequence: TGTGCCAGCAGCCTTGGAAGGAACTACGAGCAGTACTTC. V and J are TRBV28 and TRBJ2-7, with D unresolved. Germline CDR1 reads MDHEN; CDR2 reads SYDVKM. CDR3 length equals 13 residues. V dropped 6 bases and J dropped 3 bases, with 12 bases sitting between them.

This chain joins TRBV6-5 and TRBJ1-4; 9 bases match TRBD1. The J segment lost 8 bases and the V segment lost 6 bases, leaving 4 bases of the junction unmatched. CDR3 size: 13 residues. CDR1 MNHEY and CDR2 SVGAGI come from the germline V gene. CDR3 region: CASSRQGGEKLFF. The CDR3 bases are TGTGCCAGCAGCCGACAGGGGGGGGAAAAACTGTTTTTT.

The rearrangement links TRBV5-1 to TRBJ2-1; 13 bases map to TRBD2. Germline CDR1 and CDR2: SGHRS and YFSETQ. The CDR3 totals 16 residues. After removal of 0 bases from V and 9 bases from J, the junction contained 6 bases not matched to a gene. CDR3 coding DNA: TGCGCCAGCAGCTTGGGGACTAGCGGGGGAGACGGTGAGCAGTTCTTC. This gives the protein CASSLGTSGGDGEQFF.

In its sample, this clone was seen once. V is TRBV4-3 and J is TRBJ2-5; TRBD1 is a possible D gene (6 bases). CDR1 is LGHNA and CDR2 is YSLEER in the germline V gene. The CDR3 contains 14 residues. Trimming removed 1 base from V and 4 bases from J, with 10 bases in between. Written as DNA, the CDR3 is TGCGCCAGCAGCCAAGCCCCCAGGGGAGAGACCCAGTACTTC. Translating gives CASSQAPRGETQYF.

The V call is TRBV10-3, the J call TRBJ2-7, with D possibly being TRBD1 (6 bases). Looked up from germline, CDR1 is ENHRY and CDR2 is SYGVKD. The V end lost 0 bases, the J end lost 2 bases, and 8 bases lay between the germline ends. The length of the CDR3 is 14 residues. CDR3 sequence (DNA): TGTGCCATCAGTGAGTCGACAGGCACCTACGAGCAGTACTTC. It translates to CAISESTGTYEQYF.

The CDR3 bases are TGTGCCAGCACCCCGACAGCGACCTATAATTCACCCCTCCACTTT. Translation: CASTPTATYNSPLHF. This chain uses TRBV6-5 with TRBJ1-6; perhaps TRBD1 as D (5 bases). The CDR3 runs 15 residues. The V end lost 7 bases, the J end lost 2 bases, and 12 bases lay between the germline ends. Germline V CDR1 and CDR2: MNHEY, SVGAGI.

This clone has a handful of counts. This chain links TRBV7-3 with TRBJ1-1, with D unresolved. Trimming removed 2 bases at V and 1 base at J, with 8 bases between. The germline CDR1 and CDR2 sequences are SGHTA and FQGTGA. The length of the CDR3 is 14 residues. CDR3: CASSLVGRNTEAFF. CDR3 sequence (DNA): TGTGCCAGCAGCTTAGTAGGGAGGAACACTGAAGCTTTCTTT.